The T cell receptor (beta chain) described here comes from a study of shared clonotypes between healthy human individuals. Study-wide results and limits: Clonotype sharing among donors likely depends on sequencing depth.

Worth noting for this clone: Its target is unknown. This probably arose from a read error, given a far larger clone one base away. The sample has other DNA sequences that encode this CDR3 too.

PCR replicates from unsorted PBMC used 300 ng DNA, and this amount was about 33,000 T cell genomes. Only in-frame clones appear in the TCRdb table, and some are missing; sequencing was by immunoSEQ multiplex PCR. In the table there are about 460,000 clones, approximately 80% of which are singletons. Germline V gene sequence: CDR1 LGHNA, CDR2 YSLEER. The V and J ends lost 4 bases and 1 base respectively, with 10 bases between them. The CDR3 has 14 amino acids. HIV-negative, healthy adults without recent acute infections or vaccinations were the donors. Everyone who donated was a Caucasian adult who lived in Nashville, Tennessee.

Material for sequencing was PBMCs. The chain joins TRBV4-3 to TRBJ1-1; D remains unclear. This receptor was obtained from a woman aged 40 to 55 in good health. Some clones in this sample may be carry-over from other donors' samples. In DNA form, the CDR3 reads TGCGCCAGCAGCCTCACGGGTGGGAACACTGAAGCTTTCTTT. Translating gives CASSLTGGNTEAFF.